Below are 25 T cell receptor beta chains sequenced from a single sample in a study of blood T cell repertoires in COVID-19. Profiling relied on immunoSEQ multiplex PCR, and the TCRdb table lists in-frame clones only, not all of them. The table has tens of thousands of clones, 75% to 90% seen once. Specimen: peripheral blood. The source of these receptors is a human donor with active COVID-19. The donor label of this sample is uncertain.

This chain links TRBV7-8 with TRBJ2-3, with D possibly being TRBD2 (5 bases). V lost 0 bases and J 2 bases, leaving 6 bases between the germline ends. CDR3 length: 14 amino acids. Germline CDR1 and CDR2: SGHVS and FQNEAQ. CDR3 in DNA: TGTGCCAGCAGCTTAGCGCGGGTCACAGATACGCAGTATTTT. Protein: CASSLARVTDTQYF.

The chain carries TRBV23-1 and TRBJ2-7; TRBD1 aligns across 7 bases. TRBV23-1 is known as an ORF, though its function is uncertain. The length of the CDR3 is 17 residues. V lost 2 bases and J lost 5; bases outside the gene matches: 15. The CDR3 DNA follows: TGCGCCAGCAGTCAAGCCCGAGACCGGGACAGACGCAACGAGCAGTACTTC. It specifies CASSQARDRDRRNEQYF.

V usage is TRBV5-1 and J usage is TRBJ1-2; tentatively, D is TRBD1 (6 bases). The length of the CDR3 is 14 residues. Germline V gene sequence: CDR1 SGHRS, CDR2 YFSETQ. Trimming pared 0 bases from V and 8 bases from J, leaving 14 bases between. This CDR3 is CASSLGAGADGYTF. The CDR3 nucleotides read TGCGCCAGCAGCTTGGGCGCAGGGGCGGACGGCTACACCTTC.

This clone was seen a handful of times. The gene calls are TRBV5-1 and TRBJ2-1; 8 positions agree with TRBD2. The J segment lost 8 bases and the V segment lost 4 bases, leaving 14 bases of the junction unmatched. This CDR3 is 16 amino acids long. Germline CDR1 is SGHRS and CDR2 is YFSETQ. The CDR3: CASSRSVSGGPYEQFF. Here the CDR3 DNA reads TGCGCCAGCAGCCGATCTGTGTCGGGAGGGCCCTATGAGCAGTTCTTC.

This clone was detected once. The V and J genes are TRBV15 and TRBJ1-2, with D possibly being TRBD1 (6 bases). CDR3 length: 17 amino acids. Germline-derived CDR1 and CDR2 are LNHNV and YYDKDF (reference sequence). V dropped 0 bases and J dropped 2 bases, with 16 bases sitting between them. CDR3: CATSRDRSAGANYGYTF. The CDR3 bases are TGTGCCACCAGCAGAGATCGGTCGGCAGGGGCGAACTATGGCTACACCTTC. The full variable domain, completed using reference TRBV15 and TRBJ1-2, is DAMVIQNPRYQVTQFGKPVTLSCSQTLNHNVMYWYQQKSSQAPKLLFHYYDKDFNNEADTPDNFQSRRPNTSFCFLDIRSPGLGDTAMYLCATSRDRSAGANYGYTFGSGTRLTVV.

The chain combines TRBV11-2 with TRBJ2-5; D is unresolved. The CDR3 is 12 residues long. Germline CDR1 is SGHAT and CDR2 is FQNNGV. Trimming removed 3 bases from V and 7 bases from J, with 9 bases in between. CDR3 sequence: CASSFQIGTQYF. The CDR3 DNA reads as TGTGCCAGCAGCTTCCAAATCGGGACCCAGTACTTC.

The gene calls are TRBV6-1 and TRBJ1-4; D possibly corresponds to TRBD1 (5 bases). Germline CDR1 is MNHNS and CDR2 is SASEGT. The CDR3 has 16 residues. With 6 bases removed from V and 4 bases from J, the gap between germline ends came to 18 bases. The CDR3 is CASRELSGADNEKLFF. In nucleotides, the CDR3 is TGTGCCAGCAGGGAACTTTCTGGGGCCGATAATGAAAAACTGTTTTTT.

The chain carries TRBV4-1 and TRBJ1-1; no definite D call. CDR3 length: 15 amino acids. The germline gives CDR1 MGHRA, CDR2 YSYEKL. The ends were cut back, 0 bases at V and 1 base at J, with 9 bases in the middle. The CDR3, as DNA: TGCGCCAGCAGCCAAGACCCGGGATCGAACACTGAAGCTTTCTTT. Protein product: CASSQDPGSNTEAFF.

As DNA, the CDR3 is TGTGCCAGCAGCCCAGGAGGGGGGGCTAACTACAATGAGCAGTTCTTC. Translating it yields CASSPGGGANYNEQFF. The V gene is TRBV28, the J gene TRBJ2-1; the D gene is possibly TRBD2 (7 bases). The V end lost 6 bases, the J end lost 3 bases, and 18 bases lay between the germline ends. Germline assignment: CDR1 MDHEN and CDR2 SYDVKM. The CDR3 has 16 residues.

V is TRBV7-2 and J is TRBJ2-1; D may be TRBD2 (6 bases). Trimming took 5 bases from V and 4 from J, leaving 18 bases between them. The CDR3 is made up of 16 amino acids. In germline, CDR1 is SGHTA, CDR2 FQGNSA. The CDR3 DNA sequence: TGTGCCAGCAGCCACGCCGGGAGTAGGAAGTACAATGAGCAGTTCTTC. It translates to CASSHAGSRKYNEQFF.

J is TRBJ1-1 and V is TRBV9; D is ambiguous. CDR1 is SGDLS and CDR2 is YYNGEE in the germline V gene. Between the trimmed V and J ends, which lost 0 bases and 1 base, there was a span of 16 bases. The CDR3 is 17 amino acids. The CDR3 DNA reads TGTGCCAGCAGCGTAGACTTCGTGGGAGGGCCGAACACTGAAGCTTTCTTT. Protein: CASSVDFVGGPNTEAFF. Filled out from reference TRBV9 and TRBJ1-1, the complete variable domain reads DSGVTQTPKHLITATGQRVTLRCSPRSGDLSVYWYQQSLDQGLQFLIQYYNGEERAKGNILERFSAQQFPDLHSELNLSSLELGDSALYFCASSVDFVGGPNTEAFFGQGTRLTVV.

The chain has TRBV4-1 and TRBJ2-7; a possible D gene is TRBD2 (5 bases). The CDR3 contains 16 residues. Trimming removed 0 bases from V and 0 bases from J, with 12 bases in between. The V gene's germline CDR1 is MGHRA and CDR2 YSYEKL. The CDR3 loop is CASSQDLRAYSYEQYF. The CDR3 DNA reads TGCGCCAGCAGCCAAGATCTGAGGGCTTACTCCTACGAGCAGTACTTC.

This clone was seen just once. The chain carries TRBV7-2 and TRBJ2-4; TRBD2 might be the D (6 bases). Germline V gene lookup returns CDR1 SGHTA and CDR2 FQGNSA. CDR3 size: 15 residues. The ends were cut back, 5 bases at V and 3 bases at J, with 14 bases in the middle. CDR3 bases: TGTGCCAGCAGCCCGGGCGGGATCGGCAAAAACATTCAGTACTTC. Translating gives CASSPGGIGKNIQYF.

The CDR3 region is CASSIEGGITEAFF. DNA for the CDR3: TGTGCCAGTAGTATAGAGGGGGGAATCACTGAAGCTTTCTTT. The chain uses TRBV19 and TRBJ1-1; a possible D gene is TRBD1 (5 bases). This CDR3 has 14 amino acids. V was cut by 0 bases and J by 4 bases, with 9 bases left in between. The germline CDR1 and CDR2 sequences are LNHDA and SQIVND (reference sequence).

The count of this clone is one. At one end the junction does not follow the germline gene, possibly because of a read error. V usage is TRBV7-7 and J usage is TRBJ2-7, with 9 bases aligning to TRBD1. Germline CDR1 SSHAT, CDR2 FNYEAQ (reference sequence). This CDR3 is 15 amino acids long. Here the CDR3 DNA reads TGTGCTAGCAGCTTCGGGACAGGGAGCTCCTACGAGCAGTACTTC. Its translation: CASSFGTGSSYEQYF. Full variable domain (rest looked up from reference TRBV7-7 and TRBJ2-7): GAGVSQSPRYKVTKRGQDVTLRCDPISSHATLYWYQQALGQGPEFLTYFNYEAQPDKSGLPSDRFSAERPEGSISTLTIQRTEQRDSAMYRCASSFGTGSSYEQYFGPGTRLTVT.

The rearrangement uses TRBV28 and TRBJ1-4, with 8 bases matching TRBD1. Losses at the gene ends were 4 bases for V and 7 bases for J; bases not matched to a gene: 5. Germline V lookup: CDR1 MDHEN, CDR2 SYDVKM. This CDR3 is built from 14 residues. The DNA for the CDR3 is TGTGCCAGCAGTTCGACAGGGGTGGGTGAAAAACTGTTTTTT. This translates into CASSSTGVGEKLFF.

The V call is TRBV5-1, the J call TRBJ2-5; D may be TRBD1 (6 bases). Germline CDR1 reads SGHRS; CDR2 reads YFSETQ. V was pared by 4 bases and J by 2 bases, with 12 bases between. The CDR3 loop spans 14 amino acids. This CDR3 is CASSPGTTQETQYF. CDR3 nucleotides: TGCGCCAGCAGCCCTGGGACAACGCAAGAGACCCAGTACTTC.

V usage is TRBV30 and J usage is TRBJ1-5; the match to TRBD1 covers 7 bases. This CDR3 region has 13 residues. V dropped 2 bases and J dropped 6; count of bases not matched to a gene: 4. Germline V lookup: CDR1 GTSNPN, CDR2 SVGIG (reference sequence). For the CDR3, the DNA is TGTGCCTGGAGTCAGACAGGGATTCAGCCCCAGCATTTT. As protein: CAWSQTGIQPQHF.

The chain joins TRBV24-1 to TRBJ2-1; the match to TRBD1 covers 9 bases. CDR3 size: 16 residues. Germline assignment: CDR1 KGHDR and CDR2 SFDVKD. Unmatched junction bases numbered 6, after V lost 4 bases and J lost 3 bases. The chain's CDR3 is CATSEAGQGSYNEQFF. The DNA of the CDR3 is TGTGCCACCAGTGAGGCGGGACAGGGAAGCTACAATGAGCAGTTCTTC.

The V and J genes are TRBV28 and TRBJ2-1, with TRBD1 matching over 8 bases. CDR3 length: 14 amino acids. J gave up 9 bases and V 2 bases, and 6 bases lay outside the gene matches. CDR1 and CDR2 (germline): MDHEN, SYDVKM. The CDR3 DNA reads as TGTGCCAGCAGTTTAGACGCAGGGGGCGGTGAGCAGTTCTTC. This gives the protein CASSLDAGGGEQFF.

CDR3 coding DNA: TGCAGCGTGGAACAGGACTACAATGAGCAGTTCTTC. Protein sequence: CSVEQDYNEQFF. The chain is built from TRBV29-1 and TRBJ2-1, with D perhaps TRBD1 (5 bases). Germline V lookup: CDR1 SQVTM, CDR2 ANQGSEA. This CDR3 comprises 12 residues. The V and J ends lost 6 bases and 3 bases respectively, with 9 bases between them.

V usage is TRBV9 and J usage is TRBJ2-2; TRBD2 agrees at 11 bases. CDR3 length: 15 amino acids. Germline CDR1 reads SGDLS; CDR2 reads YYNGEE. After removal of 3 bases from V and 4 bases from J, the junction contained 2 bases not matched to a gene. The CDR3 is CASSAGTSGTGELFF. In DNA form, the CDR3 reads TGTGCCAGCAGCGCCGGGACTAGCGGCACCGGGGAGCTGTTTTTT.

V and J are TRBV9 and TRBJ2-5; D is perhaps TRBD2 (7 bases). Deletions cut 3 bases from V and 2 bases from J, with 11 bases between. The CDR3 spans 14 residues. Germline CDR1 reads SGDLS; CDR2 reads YYNGEE. CDR3 residues: CASSGGGSQETQYF. The CDR3 DNA reads TGTGCCAGCAGCGGGGGGGGCTCACAAGAGACCCAGTACTTC.

This chain joins TRBV6-5 and TRBJ1-2; tentatively, D is TRBD1 (5 bases). The germline V gene has CDR1 MNHEY and CDR2 SVGAGI. The CDR3 has 15 residues. Trimming took 0 bases from V and 2 from J, leaving 10 bases between them. CDR3 sequence (DNA): TGTGCCAGCAGTTACTCGGGGGAGGGGAACTATGGCTACACCTTC. Encoded protein: CASSYSGEGNYGYTF.

V usage is TRBV5-1 and J usage is TRBJ2-6; TRBD2 is a possible D gene (6 bases). This CDR3 comprises 14 residues. Deletions cut 4 bases from V and 2 bases from J, with 7 bases between. Germline CDR1 is SGHRS and CDR2 is YFSETQ. The CDR3 region has the DNA TGCGCCAGCAGCCCGGGAGCTGGGGCCAACGTCCTGACTTTC. Protein: CASSPGAGANVLTF.